The TCR beta chain described here comes from a study of T cells in Graves' hyperthyroidism and ophthalmopathy. Study at large: Peripheral blood samples were taken at initial diagnosis, prior to any treatment. General study results and limits: Ophthalmopathy prediction by the model preceded onset by a median about 6 months.

Amplification yielded TCR beta CDR3 regions, with RNA transcripts as the source. The HTBI primer set drove a first-round RT-PCR of the TCR CDR3. TCRdb analysed the multiplex PCR reads with MiXCR anew, one entry per CDR3 protein. Of under 550,000 distinct CDR3 sequences listed, just under 20% were seen once; the top ten hold about 45%. Germline CDR1 reads GTSNPN; CDR2 reads SVGIG (reference sequence). The V gene lost 1 base and the J gene lost 0 bases, with 10 bases spanning the gap. The length of the CDR3 is 14 residues. The sample holds many counts of this clonotype. Its antigen is not known. The origin of this receptor is a middle-aged man with Graves' ophthalmopathy. The sequenced sample consisted of blood. The genes are TRBV30 and TRBJ2-7; a weak D match, TRBD2 (5 bases). The CDR3 sequence is CAWSASGISYEQYF. DNA of the CDR3: TGTGCCTGGAGTGCATCCGGGATCTCCTACGAGCAGTACTTC.